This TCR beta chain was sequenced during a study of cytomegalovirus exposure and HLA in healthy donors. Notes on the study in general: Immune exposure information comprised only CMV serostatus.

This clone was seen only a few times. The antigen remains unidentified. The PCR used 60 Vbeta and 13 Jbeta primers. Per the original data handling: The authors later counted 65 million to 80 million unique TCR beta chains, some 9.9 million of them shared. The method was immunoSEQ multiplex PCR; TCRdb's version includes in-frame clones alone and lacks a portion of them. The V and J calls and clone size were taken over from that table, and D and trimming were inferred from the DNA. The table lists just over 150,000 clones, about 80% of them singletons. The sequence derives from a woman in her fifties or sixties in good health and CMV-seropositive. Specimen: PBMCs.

The CDR3, as DNA: TGTGCCAGCAGCGGGGGGGGTACTTTAAATTCACCCCTCCACTTT. Amino acids: CASSGGGTLNSPLHF. The genes are TRBV5-6 and TRBJ1-6; D might be TRBD1 (5 bases). Germline CDR1 reads SGHDT; CDR2 reads YYEEEE. V lost 4 bases and J 7 bases, leaving 15 bases between the germline ends. This CDR3 has 15 amino acids.